This T cell receptor beta chain comes out of a study of T cells in tuberculosis. On the study more broadly: IGRA-negative adolescents, IGRA-positive adolescents with latent tuberculosis and adults with active tuberculosis formed this South African cohort. PBMC were archived before or within 7 days of starting treatment.

To note about this clone: Its antigen remains unknown.

The data were produced by immunoSEQ multiplex PCR, yet TCRdb's version contains in-frame clones alone and is incomplete. Seen here are roughly 34,000 clones, 90% to 95% observed once, and the top ten hold more than 9.5%. Whole-study findings and limits: Smaller alpha distances in active tuberculosis partly reflected shorter CDR3-alpha lengths. Smaller distances to GMM-specific TCRs suggested their expansion in active tuberculosis.

CDR3 length: 13 amino acids. The germline V gene encodes CDR1 MNHEY and CDR2 SMNVEV (reference sequence). With 6 bases clipped from V and 4 bases from J, the junction kept 3 bases outside the gene matches. Time point denoted: new active TB diagnosis, blood taken before or within 7 days of starting treatment. J is TRBJ1-2 and V is TRBV27, with 9 bases fitting TRBD1. Sequencing used PBMCs, obtained at tuberculosis diagnosis. The TCR originated in an adult with tuberculosis. The CDR3 protein is CASSATGGYGYTF. The CDR3, as DNA: TGTGCCAGCAGCGCGACAGGGGGCTATGGCTACACCTTC.